Following are 10 T cell receptor beta chains from one sample sequenced in a study of control samples from healthy donors and cancer patients. Sequencing used immunoSEQ multiplex PCR; TCRdb keeps in-frame clones, though not all of them. The sample includes about 100,000 clones, approximately 82% of them seen just once. Source material: blood. These receptors came from a man aged 18 to 30 in good health.

The chain uses TRBV19 and TRBJ1-2; D unclear. This CDR3 spans 12 amino acids. V lost 6 bases to trimming and J lost 8 bases, with 13 bases between them. Germline CDR1 is LNHDA and CDR2 is SQIVND (reference sequence). The CDR3 region is CASSLKGYGYTF. CDR3 sequence (DNA): TGTGCCAGTAGCCTAAAGGGCTACGGCTACACCTTC.

V usage is TRBV11-2 and J usage is TRBJ1-3; D gene ambiguous. This CDR3 is built from 11 residues. V lost 7 bases to trimming and J lost 7 bases, with 8 bases between them. CDR1 and CDR2 (germline): SGHAT, FQNNGV. The CDR3, as DNA: TGTGCCAGCACTCTAAGTAACACCATATATTTT. It codes for CASTLSNTIYF.

This chain links TRBV28 with TRBJ1-2; 9 bases map to TRBD1. The CDR3 sequence is 13 residues long. V trimming: 5 bases; J trimming: 8 bases; junction bases outside the gene matches: 6. The germline CDR1 and CDR2 sequences are MDHEN and SYDVKM. CDR3 sequence reads: CASSGGQGGGYTF. CDR3 coding DNA: TGTGCCAGCAGTGGGGGACAGGGAGGCGGCTACACCTTC.

The chain has TRBV27 and TRBJ2-7; tentative D call: TRBD2 (7 bases). Germline loops: CDR1 MNHEY, CDR2 SMNVEV (reference sequence). V dropped 2 bases and J dropped 12 bases, with 14 bases sitting between them. This CDR3 has 12 amino acids. For the CDR3, the DNA is TGTGCCAGCAGTTTAAGGGGGGGGTATTTGTACGTC. It yields the protein CASSLRGGYLYV.

The sample holds a few counts of this clone. The genes are TRBV29-1 and TRBJ1-1; 8 nucleotides line up with TRBD1. This CDR3 has 16 amino acids. Germline loops: CDR1 SQVTM, CDR2 ANQGSEA. The V gene end was trimmed by 7 bases and the J gene end by 1 base; junction bases not matched to a gene: 14. The CDR3 nucleotides read TGCAGCGCTCCAGGGAAAGGGGGGACAGGGAACACTGAAGCTTTCTTT. Amino acids: CSAPGKGGTGNTEAFF.

The genes are TRBV4-1 and TRBJ2-7, with D hard to call. V was pared by 1 base and J by 10 bases, with 14 bases between. Germline-derived CDR1 and CDR2 are MGHRA and YSYEKL. This CDR3 spans 13 amino acids. The chain's CDR3 is CASSQVIRAPQYV. DNA of the CDR3: TGCGCCAGCAGCCAAGTTATACGGGCACCACAGTACGTC.

The V and J genes are TRBV10-2 and TRBJ1-1; 7 nucleotides line up with TRBD1. V lost 6 bases to trimming and J lost 3 bases; unmatched junction nucleotides: 7. The CDR3 covers 14 residues. CDR1 is WSHSY and CDR2 is SAAADI in the germline V gene. CDR3 nucleotides: TGCGCCAGCAGGGCTGACAGGGATCACACTGAAGCTTTCTTT. The encoded protein is CASRADRDHTEAFF.

The chain combines TRBV5-4 with TRBJ1-2; the match to TRBD1 covers 7 bases. There are 14 residues in the CDR3. Germline trimming cut 0 bases from V and 3 bases from J; bases unmatched to any gene: 2. Germline assignment: CDR1 SGHNT and CDR2 YYREEE (reference sequence). This CDR3 reads CASSLAGGDYGYTF. Here the CDR3 DNA reads TGTGCCAGCAGCTTGGCAGGGGGTGACTATGGCTACACCTTC.

The CDR3 is CASSFDRVADTQYF. DNA for the CDR3: TGCGCCAGCAGCTTTGACAGGGTGGCTGATACGCAGTATTTT. The J gene is TRBJ2-3, the V gene TRBV5-1; 7 bases map to TRBD1. The CDR3 runs to 14 residues. In germline, CDR1 is SGHRS, CDR2 YFSETQ. The trim removed 2 bases at V and 6 bases at J, leaving 6 bases unmatched.

The chain employs TRBV5-1 and TRBJ2-3; a weak D match, TRBD2 (6 bases). Trimming cost V 8 bases and J 2 bases, with 15 bases left between them. The CDR3 is 14 residues long. Germline V gene lookup returns CDR1 SGHRS and CDR2 YFSETQ. In nucleotides, the CDR3 is TGCGCCAGTTCTGCCGGGGGACTCACAGATACGCAGTATTTT. Its protein is CASSAGGLTDTQYF.